Shown below are 3 T cell receptor beta chains from a single sample sequenced in a study of graft-versus-host responses after intestinal transplantation. Sequencing used immunoSEQ multiplex PCR; TCRdb keeps in-frame clones, though not all of them. This sample yields roughly 10,000 clones, of which less than 35% are seen a single time; approximately 3.5% belongs to the top ten. Sample: alloreactive CD4+ T cells from a mixed lymphocyte reaction culture, taken before intestinal transplant. Subset given: CFSE-low proliferating T cells sorted from roughly six-day pre-transplant mixed lymphocyte reaction (GvH or HvG direction). The receptor source for this set is a human patient who received an intestinal transplant.

The V call is TRBV6-5, the J call TRBJ1-2; D is possibly TRBD1 (5 bases). V lost 7 bases to trimming and J lost 6 bases, with 12 bases between them. The CDR3 extends over 12 amino acids. Germline assignment: CDR1 MNHEY and CDR2 SVGAGI. The CDR3 DNA sequence: TGTGCCAGCATCGGACAATTTGATGGCTACACCTTC. Its protein product is CASIGQFDGYTF.

The sample holds a few counts of this clone. The J gene is TRBJ2-1, the V gene TRBV6-5; 7 nucleotides match TRBD1. The germline V gene has CDR1 MNHEY and CDR2 SVGAGI. The V gene end was trimmed by 5 bases and the J gene end by 4 bases; junction bases not matched to a gene: 5. There are 14 residues in the CDR3. CDR3 loop: CASSHGTAYNEQFF. The CDR3 DNA follows: TGTGCCAGCAGTCACGGGACAGCTTACAATGAGCAGTTCTTC.

This sequence joins TRBV11-2 and TRBJ2-5; the D gene is possibly TRBD2 (5 bases). Trimming removed 1 base from V and 5 bases from J, with 20 bases in between. Per germline, CDR1 SGHAT and CDR2 FQNNGV. The CDR3 totals 17 residues. CDR3 bases: TGTGCCAGCAGCTTAGGATTCCCCAGAGGGCACCGGGAGACCCAGTACTTC. Protein sequence: CASSLGFPRGHRETQYF.